This is a list of T cell receptor beta chains from one sample in a study of T cell clonotyping in hematopoietic cell transplantation. Data came from immunoSEQ multiplex PCR; TCRdb stores just in-frame clones and leaves some out. The sample carries some 10,000 clones, roughly nine tenths recorded once. The sample in question was PBMCs, obtained 100 days after allogeneic stem cell transplant. The source of these receptors is a female patient in her 60s who had an allogeneic stem cell transplant from an unrelated donor, so the T cells may come from the graft donor. Some clones in this sample may be carry-over from other donors' samples. CDR3s include the opening cysteine and the closing phenylalanine or tryptophan. The order of the fields is V gene, J gene, clone size, D gene, CDR3 protein, CDR3 DNA. D genes are given only for firm matches. The size of a clone is reported for some rows only, either as once, few or many, or as a class for expanded clones.

v_call: TRBV5-6
j_call: TRBJ2-7
clone_size: once
d_call: .
cdr3_aa: CASSLTTVPYEQYF
cdr3_nt: TGTGCCAGCAGCTTAACGACAGTTCCTTACGAGCAGTACTTC

v_call: TRBV7-6
j_call: TRBJ1-2
clone_size: .
d_call: .
cdr3_aa: CASSPVGGQDGYTF
cdr3_nt: TGTGCCAGCAGCCCTGTGGGGGGCCAGGATGGCTACACCTTC

v_call: TRBV5-1
j_call: TRBJ1-4
clone_size: once
d_call: .
cdr3_aa: CASSPDSSTNEKLFF
cdr3_nt: TGCGCCAGCAGCCCCGACAGCTCAACTAATGAAAAACTGTTTTTT

v_call: TRBV5-1
j_call: TRBJ2-1
clone_size: .
d_call: TRBD2
cdr3_aa: CASSLEGRTSNEQFF
cdr3_nt: TGCGCCAGCAGCTTGGAAGGGCGGACTAGCAATGAGCAGTTCTTC

v_call: TRBV7-9
j_call: TRBJ1-2
clone_size: medium-sized
d_call: .
cdr3_aa: CASSLGQALGYTF
cdr3_nt: TGTGCCAGCAGCTTAGGACAGGCGTTGGGCTACACCTTC

v_call: TRBV11-1
j_call: TRBJ2-7
clone_size: .
d_call: .
cdr3_aa: CASSVRPDILESSYEQYF
cdr3_nt: TGTGCCAGCAGCGTAAGGCCGGACATACTAGAGAGCTCCTACGAGCAGTACTTC

v_call: TRBV6-5
j_call: TRBJ1-5
clone_size: .
d_call: .
cdr3_aa: CASSYGPESNQPQHF
cdr3_nt: TGTGCCAGCAGTTACGGCCCGGAAAGCAATCAGCCCCAGCATTTT

v_call: TRBV7-2
j_call: TRBJ1-5
clone_size: once
d_call: .
cdr3_aa: CASSLDGQSAQHF
cdr3_nt: TGTGCCAGCAGCTTAGACGGACAATCGGCCCAGCATTTT

v_call: TRBV9
j_call: TRBJ1-1
clone_size: .
d_call: .
cdr3_aa: CASSVVDSHTEAFF
cdr3_nt: TGTGCCAGCAGCGTAGTCGACAGCCACACTGAAGCTTTCTTT

v_call: TRBV27
j_call: TRBJ2-1
clone_size: once
d_call: TRBD2
cdr3_aa: CASSLSGLAPNEQFF
cdr3_nt: TGTGCCAGCAGTTTATCGGGACTAGCCCCGAATGAGCAGTTCTTC

v_call: TRBV6-1
j_call: TRBJ1-2
clone_size: .
d_call: .
cdr3_aa: CASRDMYGYTF
cdr3_nt: TGTGCCAGCAGGGACATGTATGGCTACACCTTC

v_call: TRBV11-3
j_call: TRBJ2-1
clone_size: .
d_call: TRBD1
cdr3_aa: CASSRGGWNEQFF
cdr3_nt: TGTGCCAGCAGCCGAGGGGGCTGGAATGAGCAGTTCTTC

v_call: TRBV10-3
j_call: TRBJ1-3
clone_size: .
d_call: .
cdr3_aa: CAIEATGLSGNTIYF
cdr3_nt: TGTGCCATCGAGGCGACAGGTCTATCTGGAAACACCATATATTTT

v_call: TRBV7-2
j_call: TRBJ1-2
clone_size: .
d_call: .
cdr3_aa: CASSLQSATTDGYTF
cdr3_nt: TGTGCCAGCAGCTTACAGTCGGCGACAACAGATGGCTACACCTTC

v_call: TRBV7-2
j_call: TRBJ1-5
clone_size: .
d_call: .
cdr3_aa: CASSRINQPQHF
cdr3_nt: TGTGCCAGCAGCCGGATAAATCAGCCCCAGCATTTT

v_call: TRBV28
j_call: TRBJ2-5
clone_size: .
d_call: TRBD2
cdr3_aa: CASREGRAGTQYF
cdr3_nt: TGTGCCAGCAGGGAAGGGAGGGCAGGGACCCAGTACTTC

v_call: TRBV11-2
j_call: TRBJ2-5
clone_size: .
d_call: TRBD1
cdr3_aa: CASSMTGGSTTQYF
cdr3_nt: TGTGCCAGCAGCATGACAGGGGGCAGCACGACCCAGTACTTC

v_call: TRBV29-1
j_call: TRBJ2-5
clone_size: .
d_call: .
cdr3_aa: CSVLDSMRETQYF
cdr3_nt: TGCAGCGTCCTGGACTCTATGCGGGAGACCCAGTACTTC

v_call: TRBV6-6
j_call: TRBJ1-2
clone_size: once
d_call: .
cdr3_aa: CASSYSGQLNYGYTF
cdr3_nt: TGTGCCAGCAGTTACTCCGGACAGTTGAACTATGGCTACACCTTC

v_call: TRBV6-5
j_call: TRBJ2-7
clone_size: .
d_call: TRBD1
cdr3_aa: CASSRGQRASYEQYF
cdr3_nt: TGTGCCAGCAGCCGGGGACAGAGAGCCTCCTACGAGCAGTACTTC

v_call: TRBV4-3
j_call: TRBJ1-3
clone_size: .
d_call: .
cdr3_aa: CASSQDYISGNTIYF
cdr3_nt: TGCGCCAGCAGCCAAGACTACATCTCTGGAAACACCATATATTTT

v_call: TRBV9
j_call: TRBJ2-7
clone_size: .
d_call: .
cdr3_aa: CASSVAYRGREQYF
cdr3_nt: TGTGCCAGCAGCGTAGCTTACCGGGGGAGGGAGCAGTACTTC

v_call: TRBV6-5
j_call: TRBJ2-1
clone_size: once
d_call: TRBD1
cdr3_aa: CASSFTGQSYNEQFF
cdr3_nt: TGTGCCAGCAGTTTCACGGGACAGTCCTACAATGAGCAGTTCTTC

v_call: TRBV4-1
j_call: TRBJ1-1
clone_size: .
d_call: .
cdr3_aa: CASSQVSQDTEAFF
cdr3_nt: TGCGCCAGCAGCCAAGTCTCACAGGACACTGAAGCTTTCTTT

v_call: TRBV2
j_call: TRBJ2-1
clone_size: .
d_call: TRBD2
cdr3_aa: CASSGLVVNEQFF
cdr3_nt: TGTGCCAGCTCTGGACTAGTGGTCAATGAGCAGTTCTTC

v_call: TRBV29-1
j_call: TRBJ1-1
clone_size: few
d_call: TRBD1
cdr3_aa: CSVDRGVTEAFF
cdr3_nt: TGCAGCGTTGACAGGGGGGTCACTGAAGCTTTCTTT

v_call: TRBV7-2
j_call: TRBJ1-2
clone_size: .
d_call: TRBD1
cdr3_aa: CASSLSLTGGGSANYGYTF
cdr3_nt: TGTGCCAGCAGCTTATCCCTCACAGGGGGCGGATCGGCTAACTATGGCTACACCTTC

v_call: TRBV9
j_call: TRBJ1-3
clone_size: few
d_call: .
cdr3_aa: CASSVAYRSVGNTIYF
cdr3_nt: TGTGCCAGCAGCGTAGCTTACAGGTCGGTTGGAAACACCATATATTTT

v_call: TRBV4-1
j_call: TRBJ2-2
clone_size: once
d_call: .
cdr3_aa: CASSQGPNTGELFF
cdr3_nt: TGCGCCAGCAGCCAAGGTCCTAACACCGGGGAGCTGTTTTTT

v_call: TRBV10-2
j_call: TRBJ2-7
clone_size: .
d_call: .
cdr3_aa: CASSDDASYEQYF
cdr3_nt: TGCGCCAGCAGTGATGACGCCTCCTACGAGCAGTACTTC

v_call: TRBV6-6
j_call: TRBJ1-5
clone_size: .
d_call: .
cdr3_aa: CASTTADNYQPQHF
cdr3_nt: TGTGCCAGCACTACGGCGGACAATTATCAGCCCCAGCATTTT

v_call: TRBV5-1
j_call: TRBJ2-7
clone_size: .
d_call: TRBD2
cdr3_aa: CASSLLQLGLAGPYEQYF
cdr3_nt: TGCGCCAGCAGCTTGCTCCAATTGGGACTAGCGGGCCCCTACGAGCAGTACTTC

v_call: TRBV28
j_call: TRBJ1-5
clone_size: .
d_call: .
cdr3_aa: CASSRGRLVYQPQHF
cdr3_nt: TGTGCCAGCAGTAGGGGGAGACTTGTTTATCAGCCCCAGCATTTT

v_call: TRBV4-2
j_call: TRBJ2-2
clone_size: few
d_call: TRBD2
cdr3_aa: CASSQGSGRSTGELFF
cdr3_nt: TGTGCCAGCAGCCAAGGTAGCGGGAGAAGTACCGGGGAGCTGTTTTTT

v_call: TRBV7-9
j_call: TRBJ1-1
clone_size: .
d_call: TRBD1
cdr3_aa: CASSLGTGTGGGYTEAFF
cdr3_nt: TGTGCCAGCAGCTTAGGGACCGGGACAGGGGGTGGCTACACTGAAGCTTTCTTT

v_call: TRBV7-8
j_call: TRBJ1-5
clone_size: once
d_call: TRBD1
cdr3_aa: CASSLRRPGQGGNQPQHF
cdr3_nt: TGTGCCAGCAGCTTAAGGCGACCGGGACAGGGTGGCAATCAGCCCCAGCATTTT

v_call: TRBV7-9
j_call: TRBJ1-1
clone_size: .
d_call: .
cdr3_aa: CASSSPGNTEAFF
cdr3_nt: TGTGCCAGCAGCTCCCCCGGGAACACTGAAGCTTTCTTT

v_call: TRBV18
j_call: TRBJ2-5
clone_size: .
d_call: .
cdr3_aa: CASSPWGEETQYF
cdr3_nt: TGTGCCAGCTCACCATGGGGGGAAGAGACCCAGTACTTC

v_call: TRBV4-3
j_call: TRBJ1-2
clone_size: .
d_call: .
cdr3_aa: CASSQDWTAANYGYTF
cdr3_nt: TGCGCCAGCAGCCAAGACTGGACAGCTGCTAACTATGGCTACACCTTC

v_call: TRBV7-8
j_call: TRBJ2-5
clone_size: .
d_call: .
cdr3_aa: CASSLVGSGETQYF
cdr3_nt: TGTGCCAGCAGCTTAGTCGGCAGCGGGGAGACCCAGTACTTC

v_call: TRBV19
j_call: TRBJ2-3
clone_size: .
d_call: .
cdr3_aa: CASSIGDFGRNTQYF
cdr3_nt: TGTGCCAGTAGTATAGGGGACTTTGGACGAAATACGCAGTATTTT

v_call: TRBV28
j_call: TRBJ1-4
clone_size: .
d_call: TRBD1
cdr3_aa: CASSPISDRLGEKLFF
cdr3_nt: TGTGCCAGCAGCCCTATTTCGGACAGGCTCGGTGAAAAACTGTTTTTT

v_call: TRBV19
j_call: TRBJ1-5
clone_size: once
d_call: .
cdr3_aa: CASSTFGEQPQHF
cdr3_nt: TGTGCCAGTAGTACCTTCGGAGAACAGCCCCAGCATTTT

v_call: TRBV6-5
j_call: TRBJ1-1
clone_size: few
d_call: .
cdr3_aa: CASSYFALNTEAFF
cdr3_nt: TGTGCCAGCAGTTACTTCGCGCTGAACACTGAAGCTTTCTTT

v_call: TRBV7-9
j_call: TRBJ2-7
clone_size: once
d_call: .
cdr3_aa: CASSRTDYEQYF
cdr3_nt: TGTGCCAGCAGCCGCACCGACTACGAGCAGTACTTC

v_call: TRBV7-6
j_call: TRBJ2-6
clone_size: .
d_call: TRBD2
cdr3_aa: CASSPKAGVGSGANVLTF
cdr3_nt: TGTGCCAGCAGCCCAAAAGCGGGAGTAGGGTCTGGGGCCAACGTCCTGACTTTC

v_call: TRBV7-9
j_call: TRBJ2-5
clone_size: .
d_call: TRBD1
cdr3_aa: CASRPPDRVEETQYF
cdr3_nt: TGTGCCAGCAGACCTCCCGACAGGGTTGAAGAGACCCAGTACTTC

v_call: TRBV27
j_call: TRBJ2-7
clone_size: .
d_call: .
cdr3_aa: CASWDSSYEQYF
cdr3_nt: TGTGCCAGTTGGGACTCCTCCTACGAGCAGTACTTC

v_call: TRBV5-4
j_call: TRBJ1-1
clone_size: .
d_call: TRBD1
cdr3_aa: CASSLGGETGGLSEAFF
cdr3_nt: TGTGCCAGCAGCTTAGGGGGGGAGACAGGGGGTTTGTCTGAAGCTTTCTTT

v_call: TRBV9
j_call: TRBJ2-2
clone_size: .
d_call: TRBD2
cdr3_aa: CASSAPSGEGPAGELFF
cdr3_nt: TGTGCCAGCAGCGCCCCCTCGGGGGAGGGCCCAGCGGGGGAGCTGTTTTTT

v_call: TRBV6-4
j_call: TRBJ2-2
clone_size: once
d_call: .
cdr3_aa: CASTVTSNTGELFF
cdr3_nt: TGTGCCAGCACGGTTACGTCGAACACCGGGGAGCTGTTTTTT